Sequencing of this T cell receptor (beta chain) was carried out in a study of T cell repertoires in cytomegalovirus infection. This clonotype was counted ten times or more. TCRdb redid the calling of the reads with MiXCR, one entry per CDR3 protein. The sample shows around 280,000 distinct CDR3 sequences, about 9.2% of them seen only once. The CDR3 contains 15 residues. The germline V and J ends were trimmed by 6 bases and 3 bases, with 15 bases remaining between them. Germline values: CDR1 MNHEY, CDR2 SMNVEV (reference sequence). The receptor was derived from a human donor in good health (CMV status not recorded). Some clones in this sample may be carry-over from other donors' samples. The specimen was PBMCs. The chain recombines TRBV27 with TRBJ2-1; D unresolved. CDR3: CASSRPPNRYNEQFF. The CDR3, as DNA: TGTGCCAGCAGCCGACCGCCGAACCGCTACAATGAGCAGTTCTTC.